The rows below give T cell receptor beta chains drawn from one sample of a study of T-cell memory formation after mild COVID-19. TCRdb analysed the 5' RACE reads with MiXCR anew, one entry per CDR3 protein. The repertoire consists of around 310,000 distinct CDR3 sequences, with roughly an eighth occurring once and the leading ten covering approximately 22%. The source material was PBMCs or a T cell subset sorted from them (not recorded which). The receptors derive from a man younger than 35 who had mild COVID-19 (a few samples of this study predate the infection). Cell type and time point are not known. The CDR3 runs from the conserved cysteine through the conserved F or W. A D gene is named only where the DNA matches it firmly. A row's size may be missing; if present it is once, few, many or a size class.

j_call v_call clone_size d_call cdr3_aa cdr3_nt
TRBJ2-2 TRBV4-1 NA NA CASSQGASRAGELFF TGCGCCAGCAGCCAAGGGGCTAGTCGGGCCGGGGAGCTGTTTTTT
TRBJ1-6 TRBV20-1 few TRBD1 CSAPGQGLINSPLHF TGCAGTGCACCCGGACAGGGGCTGATTAATTCACCCCTCCACTTT
TRBJ2-1 TRBV6-5 few TRBD2 CASSPLAGASSYNEQFF TGTGCCAGCAGCCCCCTAGCGGGGGCGAGCTCCTACAATGAGCAGTTCTTC
TRBJ2-5 TRBV4-2 few TRBD2 CASSQNRLAGAETQYF TGTGCCAGCAGCCAAAACAGACTAGCGGGGGCAGAGACCCAGTACTTC
TRBJ2-7 TRBV4-2 few NA CASSPGRGHYEQYF TGTGCCAGCAGCCCAGGGAGAGGGCACTACGAGCAGTACTTC
TRBJ2-3 TRBV7-2 many NA CASSLLGGATDTQYF TGTGCCAGCAGCTTACTGGGGGGGGCAACAGATACGCAGTATTTT
TRBJ1-1 TRBV2 once NA CASSETGRSTEAFF TGTGCCAGCAGTGAAACAGGGCGAAGTACTGAAGCTTTCTTT
TRBJ2-3 TRBV19 NA NA CASTLTGILADTQYF TGTGCCAGTACCCTGACGGGGATTCTTGCAGATACGCAGTATTTT
TRBJ2-3 TRBV10-1 many NA CASSESYRVDTQYF TGCGCCAGCAGTGAGTCTTACAGGGTCGATACGCAGTATTTT
TRBJ1-5 TRBV6-6 NA NA CASSTPTGAQHF TGTGCCAGCTCTACCCCGACTGGAGCCCAGCATTTT
TRBJ2-7 TRBV5-1 NA NA CASSVPGVEQYF TGCGCCAGCAGCGTCCCAGGGGTCGAGCAGTACTTC
TRBJ2-3 TRBV9 few NA CASSVQPMTGDTQYF TGTGCCAGCAGCGTTCAACCCATGACCGGGGATACGCAGTATTTT
TRBJ1-5 TRBV5-5 NA TRBD1 CASSLTPGQGNQPQHF TGTGCCAGCAGCTTGACTCCGGGACAGGGAAATCAGCCCCAGCATTTT
TRBJ2-7 TRBV4-1 NA NA CASSSGTGASGEQYF TGCGCCAGCAGCTCAGGAACGGGGGCGTCGGGTGAGCAGTACTTC
TRBJ1-2 TRBV12-3/TRBV12-4 many NA CASSLHYGYTF TGTGCCAGCAGTTTACACTATGGCTACACCTTC
TRBJ1-2 TRBV7-9 few NA CASSLGAGDGYGYTF TGTGCCAGCAGCTTGGGGGCAGGGGACGGGTATGGCTACACCTTC